The 20 T cell receptor beta chains below all came from one sample that was sequenced in a study of technical replicates of blood from a handful of donors. Produced via immunoSEQ multiplex PCR; TCRdb's table is partial and in-frame only. The data show 98,000 or so clones, with more than 90% seen just once and 0.23% held by the top ten. Sample: T cells isolated from PBMCs. The source is a human donor in good health.

This chain connects TRBV7-9 to TRBJ2-2; D remains unclear. CDR3 length: 14 amino acids. V was cut by 0 bases and J by 6 bases, with 8 bases left in between. The germline gives CDR1 SEHNR, CDR2 FQNEAQ (reference sequence). CDR3 sequence: CASSLAGLAGELFF. DNA for the CDR3: TGTGCCAGCAGCTTAGCCGGTTTAGCCGGGGAGCTGTTTTTT.

This chain uses TRBV30 with TRBJ2-1; 7 bases are shared with TRBD2. V shed 2 bases and J 8 bases; nucleotides not matched to a gene: 15. The CDR3 spans 16 residues. Germline V gene data show CDR1 as GTSNPN and CDR2 as SVGIG (reference sequence). Here the CDR3 DNA reads TGTGCCTGGAGTCCCCCGCTAGCGGATCTTTTCGATGAGCAGTTCTTC. Protein: CAWSPPLADLFDEQFF.

V usage is TRBV9 and J usage is TRBJ1-1; D not resolved. The germline V and J ends were trimmed by 3 bases and 2 bases, with 8 bases remaining between them. Germline CDR1 SGDLS, CDR2 YYNGEE. This CDR3 comprises 13 residues. Written as DNA, the CDR3 is TGTGCCAGCAGCGGCTACTTTAACACTGAAGCTTTCTTT. This encodes CASSGYFNTEAFF.

The chain employs TRBV7-9 and TRBJ1-4; TRBD1 matches 11 bases. The CDR3 sequence is 15 residues long. V lost 5 bases, J lost 4 bases, and 3 bases stayed unmatched. Germline V gene lookup returns CDR1 SEHNR and CDR2 FQNEAQ (reference sequence). The CDR3 coding sequence is TGTGCCAGCAGCGCGGGACAGGGGGATAATGAAAAACTGTTTTTT. It yields the protein CASSAGQGDNEKLFF.

This rearrangement joins TRBV7-3 to TRBJ1-6; perhaps TRBD1 as D (6 bases). This CDR3 has 16 amino acids. Germline values: CDR1 SGHTA, CDR2 FQGTGA. V lost 1 base, J lost 7 bases, and 14 bases lay in between. The DNA of the CDR3 is TGTGCCAGCAGCTTAAAGGCCCCCGGACAGAATTCACCCCTCCACTTT. Translating gives CASSLKAPGQNSPLHF.

V gene TRBV18 combines with J gene TRBJ2-4; 9 positions match TRBD2. This CDR3 contains 16 residues. The germline gives CDR1 KGHSH, CDR2 LQKENI. V shed 0 bases and J 2 bases; nucleotides not matched to a gene: 2. The CDR3 nucleotides read TGTGCCAGCTCACCACCGGGACTAGCATCCAAAAACATTCAGTACTTC. The encoded protein is CASSPPGLASKNIQYF.

The gene calls are TRBV5-1 and TRBJ1-1, with 7 bases that match TRBD1. Germline values: CDR1 SGHRS, CDR2 YFSETQ. The CDR3 contains 14 residues. V lost 4 bases, J lost 1 base, and 4 bases stayed unmatched. CDR3 sequence (DNA): TGCGCCAGCAGCCTACAGGGGTCGAACACTGAAGCTTTCTTT. Translated, it gives CASSLQGSNTEAFF.

V usage is TRBV28 and J usage is TRBJ1-3; 7 bases are a match to TRBD1. The CDR3 sequence is 15 residues long. The trim removed 4 bases at V and 3 bases at J, leaving 6 bases unmatched. The germline V gene has CDR1 MDHEN and CDR2 SYDVKM. CDR3 bases: TGTGCCAGCAGTTCCTCCGACAGGGTTGGAAACACCATATATTTT. Its translation: CASSSSDRVGNTIYF.

This chain uses TRBV9 with TRBJ2-2; D may be TRBD2 (7 bases). Trimming pared 6 bases from V and 9 bases from J, leaving 18 bases between. This CDR3 is built from 14 residues. Per germline, CDR1 SGDLS and CDR2 YYNGEE. The DNA of the CDR3 is TGTGCCAGCATGGGCAGGGAGGGGGACCGGGAGCTGTTTTTT. Protein product: CASMGREGDRELFF.

The DNA for the CDR3 is TGTGCCAGCAGTCCCACAGGGTACCTCCAAGAGACCCAGTACTTC. Protein sequence: CASSPTGYLQETQYF. V and J are TRBV28 and TRBJ2-5; TRBD1 is a possible D gene (6 bases). This CDR3 has 15 residues. CDR1 MDHEN and CDR2 SYDVKM come from the germline V gene. With 5 bases removed from V and 1 base from J, the gap between germline ends came to 14 bases.

This clone was found once. V gene TRBV7-9 combines with J gene TRBJ2-7; no definite D call. The CDR3 spans 11 residues. The germline CDR1 and CDR2 sequences are SEHNR and FQNEAQ (reference sequence). Trimming took 5 bases from V and 3 from J, leaving 5 bases between them. The CDR3: CASSADYEQYF. The CDR3, as DNA: TGTGCCAGCAGCGCGGACTACGAGCAGTACTTC.

The gene calls are TRBV2 and TRBJ2-3, with D unresolved. CDR1 and CDR2 (germline): SNHLY, FYNNEI. The CDR3 contains 12 residues. The V gene lost 6 bases and the J gene lost 3 bases, with 7 bases spanning the gap. CDR3 DNA: TGTGCCAGCAGCGAGATAACAGATACGCAGTATTTT. Translating it yields CASSEITDTQYF. Full variable domain (outside the CDR3, taken from reference TRBV2 and TRBJ2-3): EPEVTQTPSHQVTQMGQEVILRCVPISNHLYFYWYRQILGQKVEFLVSFYNNEISEKSEIFDDQFSVERPDGSNFTLKIRSTKLEDSAMYFCASSEITDTQYFGPGTRLTVL.

This chain joins TRBV5-4 and TRBJ2-1; 16 bases fit TRBD2. CDR1 is SGHNT, CDR2 YYREEE, per germline (reference sequence). The CDR3 runs to 16 residues. After removal of 4 bases from V and 9 bases from J, the junction contained 7 bases not matched to a gene. Written as DNA, the CDR3 is TGTGCCAGCAGCCCGGGACTAGCGGGGGGGGGCACTGAGCAGTTCTTC. Amino acid sequence: CASSPGLAGGGTEQFF.

The V call is TRBV27, the J call TRBJ1-2; 8 nucleotides agree with TRBD1. CDR1 and CDR2 from the germline V gene are MNHEY and SMNVEV (reference sequence). V lost 6 bases, J lost 6 bases, and 12 bases stayed unmatched. The CDR3 is 15 amino acids. CDR3 DNA sequence: TGTGCCAGCAGGGGAATGACGACAGGGGAAAATGGCTACACCTTC. Its protein is CASRGMTTGENGYTF.

The CDR3 DNA reads TGTGCCAGTAGTGAATGGGCTAGCGGGGGCTCATCGGATACGCAGTATTTT. Translated, it gives CASSEWASGGSSDTQYF. This chain uses TRBV19 with TRBJ2-3; 10 positions agree with TRBD2. The CDR3 contains 17 residues. Germline assignment: CDR1 LNHDA and CDR2 SQIVND (reference sequence). With V trimmed by 5 bases and J by 6 bases, 14 bases remained unmatched.

The rearrangement uses TRBV9 and TRBJ2-5; 10 nucleotides match TRBD1. CDR3 length: 14 residues. Trimming at V came to 3 bases and at J to 4 bases, leaving 3 bases not matched to a gene. CDR1 and CDR2 from the germline V gene are SGDLS and YYNGEE. The CDR3 DNA reads TGTGCCAGCAGCGCCGGACAGGGGGTAGAGACCCAGTACTTC. As protein: CASSAGQGVETQYF.

The chain has TRBV15 and TRBJ2-1; perhaps TRBD2 as D (6 bases). Trimming shortened V by 8 bases and J by 12 bases, and 14 bases separated the two germline ends. Germline V gene data show CDR1 as LNHNV and CDR2 as YYDKDF (reference sequence). This CDR3 is 11 amino acids long. This CDR3 reads CATSGPGGQFF. The CDR3 bases are TGTGCCACCTCGGGGCCCGGGGGGCAGTTCTTC.

This chain links TRBV6-6 with TRBJ1-5, with D perhaps TRBD1 (6 bases). Trimming removed 5 bases at V and 0 bases at J, with 14 bases between. The CDR3 loop spans 16 amino acids. Germline CDR1 and CDR2: MNHNY and SVGAGI (reference sequence). DNA for the CDR3: TGTGCCAGCAGTACCAACAGGGAGCATAGCAATCAGCCCCAGCATTTT. Translating gives CASSTNREHSNQPQHF.

V is TRBV7-9 and J is TRBJ1-1; D unclear. Between the trimmed V and J ends, which lost 2 bases and 0 bases, there was a span of 13 bases. CDR3 length: 16 amino acids. Germline lookup yields CDR1 SEHNR and CDR2 FQNEAQ (reference sequence). The CDR3: CASSLWAGPLNTEAFF. CDR3 nucleotide sequence: TGTGCCAGCAGCTTATGGGCAGGTCCCCTGAACACTGAAGCTTTCTTT.

This rearrangement joins TRBV7-3 to TRBJ1-2; a possible D gene is TRBD1 (5 bases). The germline gives CDR1 SGHTA, CDR2 FQGTGA. The CDR3 contains 15 residues. The V end was cut by 5 bases, the J end by 6 bases, with 19 bases between. In DNA, the CDR3 is TGTGCCAGCAGCGCGGACCCGGGCAGGGCAGATGGCTACACCTTC. Its translation: CASSADPGRADGYTF. Complete variable domain (other parts from reference TRBV7-3 and TRBJ1-2): GAGVSQTPSNKVTEKGKYVELRCDPISGHTALYWYRQSLGQGPEFLIYFQGTGAADDSGLPNDRFFAVRPEGSVSTLKIQRTERGDSAVYLCASSADPGRADGYTFGSGTRLTVV.